This TCR beta chain appears in the sequencing data of a study of T cells expressing NK-cell markers. Study summary: The sequencing cohort of eight donors included seven HCMV-seropositive individuals and one seronegative individual. Study results and limitations: In a group of about six donors, dominant NKG2C+ clonotypes represented roughly 1.0-7.0% of CD8+ T cells. Questions lingered over whether expanded NKG2C+ T cell clones were HCMV-specific.

About this clonotype itself: Its antigen is not identified.

TCRdb reprocessed the 5' RACE reads and stores each CDR3 protein as one record, lacking DNA. This sample contains around 470,000 distinct CDR3 sequences. This CDR3 is 17 amino acids long. Germline CDR1 and CDR2: MNHEY and SMNVEV (reference sequence). This TCR was sampled from a woman in her forties or fifties in good health. The chain carries TRBV27 and TRBJ1-1; TCRdb gives TRBD1 as the D gene, but with no DNA this cannot be confirmed. Sequenced sample: blood T cells: a sorted CD56 or NKG2C T cell subset, CD4+ or CD8+ T cells, or bulk PBMC T cells (not recorded which). The chain's CDR3 is CASSAGRGGGRFTEAFF.